This is a list of T cell receptor beta chains from one sample in a study of beta chain features in type 1 diabetes. The method was immunoSEQ multiplex PCR; TCRdb's version includes in-frame clones alone and lacks a portion of them. Seen here are under 850,000 clones, 13% observed once, and the top ten hold 0.02% to 0.025%. Sequenced material: naive CD4+ T cells from blood. The origin of the receptors is a man aged 18 to 30 with type 1 diabetes. CDR3s include the opening cysteine and the closing phenylalanine or tryptophan. Each record gives: J gene, D gene, V gene, clone size, CDR3 DNA, CDR3 protein. The D gene is left open where the match is weak. Size is stated for part of the rows, as once, few or many counts, or as a class when the clone is expanded.

>TRBJ1-6|NA|TRBV29-1|few
TGCAGCGTTCGTGGGCTCGATAATTCACCCCTCCACTTT
CSVRGLDNSPLHF
>TRBJ1-1|NA|TRBV4-1|NA
TGCGCCAGCAGCCAAGATCTCACCGACACTGAAGCTTTCTTT
CASSQDLTDTEAFF
>TRBJ2-2|NA|TRBV7-6|NA
TGTGCCAGCAGCTTAGTTTTTATGAACACCGGGGAGCTGTTTTTT
CASSLVFMNTGELFF
>TRBJ1-2|NA|TRBV14|few
TGTGCCAGCAGCCAAGGACAGTATGGCTACACCTTC
CASSQGQYGYTF
>TRBJ1-5|NA|TRBV28|NA
TGTGCCAGCAGTTTGGGGCGCAGCAATCAGCCCCAGCATTTT
CASSLGRSNQPQHF
>TRBJ2-1|NA|TRBV10-3|NA
TGTGCCATCAGTGAGTCAGGCAGGGGATGGTTTGAGCAGTTCTTC
CAISESGRGWFEQFF
>TRBJ2-7|NA|TRBV4-1|few
TGCGCCAGCAGCCAAGGGTTGTCTTGGGAGCAGTACTTC
CASSQGLSWEQYF
>TRBJ1-6|TRBD1|TRBV19|few
TGTGCCAGTAGTATGGGGACAGGAGTGGATTCACCCCTCCACTTT
CASSMGTGVDSPLHF
>TRBJ1-5|NA|TRBV30|few
TGTGCCTGGGGTCCGTCGGATCTCGGCAATCAGCCCCAGCATTTT
CAWGPSDLGNQPQHF
>TRBJ2-5|NA|TRBV5-6|few
TGTGCCAGCAGCTTCCCCCAAGAGACCCAGTACTTC
CASSFPQETQYF
>TRBJ1-3|TRBD1|TRBV18|few
TGTGCCAGCTCACCGATCGAGGACAGGGCTGGAAACACCATATATTTT
CASSPIEDRAGNTIYF
>TRBJ1-1|TRBD1|TRBV7-6|NA
TGTGCCAGCAGCCCAGACAGGGGCGGAAACACTGAAGCTTTCTTT
CASSPDRGGNTEAFF
>TRBJ2-7|NA|TRBV20-1|NA
TGCAGTGCCCCCAGTTACTACGAGCAGTACTTC
CSAPSYYEQYF
>TRBJ2-5|TRBD2|TRBV15|NA
TGTGCCACCAGCTCCGGGACTACCATTCTTCTACAACAAGAGACCCAGTACTTC
CATSSGTTILLQQETQYF
>TRBJ2-7|NA|TRBV6-6|NA
TGTGCCAGCACATACGAGCAGTACTTC
CASTYEQYF
>TRBJ2-1|TRBD1|TRBV19|NA
TGTGCCAGTAGTATAGTGGGACAGGGGATGTGGAATGAGCAGTTCTTC
CASSIVGQGMWNEQFF
>TRBJ1-5|NA|TRBV2|NA
TGTGCCAGCTCAGGGGGCAATCAGCCCCAGCATTTT
CASSGGNQPQHF
>TRBJ1-5|NA|TRBV10-3|NA
TGTGCCACCGGTAGCAATCAGCCCCAGCATTTT
CATGSNQPQHF
>TRBJ2-1|NA|TRBV4-1|few
TGCGCCAGCAGCCAAGTCTCTGGTTTCAATGAGCAGTTCTTC
CASSQVSGFNEQFF
>TRBJ1-6|NA|TRBV7-9|few
TGTGCCAGCAGCCCGCTGGGGGCCGGTGGGTCACCCCTCCACTTT
CASSPLGAGGSPLHF
>TRBJ1-3|TRBD1|TRBV28|few
TGTGCCAGCAGTGCCTCGTACAGGGGGTGGAACACCATATATTTT
CASSASYRGWNTIYF
>TRBJ2-5|NA|TRBV28|few
TGTGCCAGCAGCCACACCGACAGGCCCCAAGAGACCCAGTACTTC
CASSHTDRPQETQYF